What follows describes a single T cell receptor (beta chain). Its matching antigen is unknown. The length of the CDR3 is 15 residues. Germline loops: CDR1 LNHDA, CDR2 SQIVND (reference sequence). Trimming left V 0 bases short and J 4 bases short, with 12 bases between. Sequencing used immunoSEQ multiplex PCR; TCRdb keeps in-frame clones, though not all of them. The sample gives some 7,700 clones, 90% to 95% of which show up once; 3.5% to 5% is in the top ten. The data originate from a study of T cells in localized non-small cell lung cancer. Study-wide points: Among blood samples, higher T cell density accompanied longer overall survival.

The sample consisted of peripheral blood mononuclear cells, taken before any cancer treatment. The chain carries TRBV19 and TRBJ1-2, with D perhaps TRBD1 (5 bases). This receptor was obtained from a male donor aged 60 or older with stage II lung adenocarcinoma. The CDR3 loop reads CASSIDTTDLYGYTF. The CDR3 coding sequence is TGTGCCAGTAGTATAGATACGACAGATCTCTATGGCTACACCTTC.